This is a list of T cell receptor beta chains from one sample in a study of blood T cell repertoires in COVID-19. Profiled with immunoSEQ multiplex PCR; TCRdb holds only in-frame clones, not every one. The sample has around 180,000 clones; 80% to 90% are singletons. The sample was peripheral blood. All receptors derive from a man aged 60-69 years with acute or convalescent COVID-19. Each CDR3 is given with its conserved first and last residue. Each record gives: J gene, clone size, D gene, V gene, CDR3 protein, CDR3 DNA. A D gene is named only where the DNA matches it firmly. Size tells how often a clone was seen (once, few, many) or the class of an expanded clone, and some rows leave it out.

>TRBJ2-3|NA|NA|TRBV20-1
CSASPSGTDTQYF
TGCAGTGCTAGTCCTAGCGGCACAGATACGCAGTATTTT
>TRBJ1-2|NA|NA|TRBV9
CASSGRDITYGYTF
TGTGCCAGCAGCGGCCGGGACATCACGTATGGCTACACCTTC
>TRBJ1-2|NA|TRBD1|TRBV10-3
CAISESRGQASYGYTF
TGTGCCATCAGTGAGTCTAGGGGACAGGCGTCCTATGGCTACACCTTC
>TRBJ2-7|NA|TRBD2|TRBV19
CASSFSGTSGSYEQYF
TGTGCCAGTAGTTTCTCCGGGACTAGCGGGAGTTACGAGCAGTACTTC
>TRBJ1-6|NA|NA|TRBV3-1/TRBV3-2
CASSQGQRNSPLHF
TGTGCCAGCAGCCAAGGACAGAGGAATTCACCCCTCCACTTT
>TRBJ2-7|NA|TRBD2|TRBV12-3/TRBV12-4
CASRAGGFYEQYF
TGTGCCAGCCGAGCGGGAGGGTTCTACGAGCAGTACTTC
>TRBJ2-1|NA|TRBD2|TRBV20-1
CSARGGGGQFF
TGCAGTGCTAGAGGCGGGGGAGGGCAGTTCTTC
>TRBJ1-4|NA|TRBD1|TRBV28
CASSSFSRQGFNEKLFF
TGTGCCAGCAGTTCCTTTTCCCGACAGGGGTTTAATGAAAAACTGTTTTTT
>TRBJ2-1|once|NA|TRBV27
CASKRGGFNEQFF
TGTGCCAGCAAAAGGGGGGGGTTCAATGAGCAGTTCTTC
>TRBJ1-2|NA|NA|TRBV2
CASRRDYGYTF
TGTGCCAGCAGGCGGGACTATGGCTACACCTTC
>TRBJ2-5|once|NA|TRBV7-2
CASGRQYQETQYF
TGTGCCAGCGGTAGACAGTACCAAGAGACCCAGTACTTC
>TRBJ2-1|NA|TRBD2|TRBV19
CASSKPGTSGAREQFF
TGTGCCAGTAGCAAACCCGGGACTAGCGGGGCCCGAGAGCAGTTCTTC
>TRBJ1-2|NA|NA|TRBV12-3/TRBV12-4
CASSLSGTKGYTF
TGTGCCAGCAGTTTAAGCGGGACTAAGGGCTACACCTTC
>TRBJ2-3|once|TRBD2|TRBV6-4
CASSDLAGGGNTDTQYF
TGTGCCAGCAGTGACCTAGCGGGAGGGGGGAACACAGATACGCAGTATTTT
>TRBJ1-5|NA|TRBD1|TRBV6-5
CASSRTGGQPQHF
TGTGCCAGCAGTAGGACAGGGGGCCAGCCCCAGCATTTT
>TRBJ1-3|NA|TRBD1|TRBV10-3
CAITPGQGFSGNTIYF
TGTGCCATCACCCCGGGACAGGGATTCTCTGGAAACACCATATATTTT
>TRBJ1-1|many|NA|TRBV27
CASSATGGLNTEAFF
TGTGCCAGCAGCGCCACTGGGGGCCTGAACACTGAAGCTTTCTTT
>TRBJ2-1|NA|NA|TRBV19
CASSILGGHNEQFF
TGTGCCAGTAGTATCCTTGGCGGCCACAATGAGCAGTTCTTC
>TRBJ1-2|NA|NA|TRBV29-1
CSVVGGVGYTF
TGCAGCGTTGTCGGGGGTGTAGGCTACACCTTC
>TRBJ2-7|NA|TRBD2|TRBV5-8
CASSSGLRTYEQYF
TGTGCCAGCAGCTCGGGACTAAGGACTTACGAGCAGTACTTC
>TRBJ2-5|once|NA|TRBV29-1
CSVSTSGGPQYF
TGCAGCGTTTCCACCAGCGGAGGGCCCCAGTACTTC
>TRBJ2-6|NA|TRBD1|TRBV5-6
CASSRTGPTGANVLTF
TGTGCCAGCAGCCGGACAGGTCCCACTGGGGCCAACGTCCTGACTTTC
>TRBJ2-7|few|TRBD2|TRBV7-9
CASSGGASGSSYEQYF
TGTGCCAGCAGCGGGGGCGCTAGCGGGAGCTCCTACGAGCAGTACTTC
>TRBJ1-5|once|NA|TRBV6-5
CASSPLDQGTAQHF
TGTGCCAGCAGTCCCCTAGATCAGGGGACGGCCCAGCATTTT
>TRBJ2-7|NA|TRBD1|TRBV12-3/TRBV12-4
CASRGTDYEQYF
TGTGCCAGCAGGGGGACAGACTACGAGCAGTACTTC
>TRBJ2-7|NA|TRBD1|TRBV5-1
CASSLVVTGGNEQYF
TGCGCCAGCAGCTTGGTGGTGACAGGGGGGAACGAGCAGTACTTC
>TRBJ2-7|NA|NA|TRBV9
CASTSGTTSYEQYF
TGTGCCAGTACCTCCGGGACAACCTCCTACGAGCAGTACTTC
>TRBJ2-2|NA|NA|TRBV14
CASSQSRGTGELFF
TGTGCCAGCAGCCAATCAAGGGGAACCGGGGAGCTGTTTTTT
>TRBJ2-7|once|NA|TRBV5-1
CASSLAYGASDEQYF
TGCGCCAGCAGCTTGGCCTATGGAGCGTCAGACGAGCAGTACTTC
>TRBJ2-7|NA|TRBD1|TRBV6-5
CASSSPGQGAYEQYF
TGTGCCAGCAGTTCCCCCGGACAGGGCGCATACGAGCAGTACTTC
>TRBJ1-6|NA|TRBD1|TRBV9
CASSPTGDRNSPLHF
TGTGCCAGCAGCCCAACAGGGGATCGAAATTCACCCCTCCACTTT
>TRBJ2-7|NA|NA|TRBV7-2
CASSLGQGTTYEQYF
TGTGCCAGCAGCTTAGGCCAGGGGACCACCTACGAGCAGTACTTC
>TRBJ1-2|NA|TRBD1|TRBV7-3
CASSSGDSSVYGYTF
TGTGCCAGCAGCTCTGGGGACAGTTCGGTATATGGCTACACCTTC
>TRBJ2-2|NA|TRBD2|TRBV2
CASREGSGRATGELFF
TGTGCCAGCAGGGAGGGCAGCGGGAGGGCCACCGGGGAGCTGTTTTTT
>TRBJ1-1|many|TRBD1|TRBV7-2
CASSLQGASEAFF
TGTGCCAGCAGCCTCCAGGGGGCCTCTGAAGCTTTCTTT
>TRBJ2-1|few|NA|TRBV27
CATSIFRNYNEQFF
TGTGCCACCTCTATATTCAGGAATTACAATGAGCAGTTCTTC
>TRBJ1-5|NA|TRBD1|TRBV6-5
CASSVRQGADQPQHF
TGTGCCAGCAGCGTCCGACAGGGGGCGGATCAGCCCCAGCATTTT
>TRBJ2-3|NA|TRBD1|TRBV24-1
CATSWPGTGSTDTQYF
TGTGCCACCAGCTGGCCCGGGACAGGGAGCACAGATACGCAGTATTTT
>TRBJ2-1|NA|TRBD2|TRBV9
CASSPDSGRAIGAFF
TGTGCCAGCAGCCCGGATAGCGGGAGGGCCATTGGTGCGTTCTTC
>TRBJ2-1|NA|TRBD1|TRBV6-2/TRBV6-3
CASSYGGQGRYYNEQFF
TGTGCCAGCAGTTACGGGGGACAGGGACGATACTACAATGAGCAGTTCTTC
>TRBJ2-7|once|NA|TRBV29-1
CSVGDTTYEQYF
TGCAGCGTTGGGGACACCACCTACGAGCAGTACTTC
>TRBJ1-1|once|NA|TRBV27
CASSLRGERAFF
TGTGCCAGCAGTTTGCGGGGCGAACGGGCTTTCTTT
>TRBJ1-1|NA|NA|TRBV6-1
CASSEKPTTSTEAFF
TGTGCCAGCAGTGAAAAACCGACGACTAGCACTGAAGCTTTCTTT
>TRBJ1-6|NA|TRBD1|TRBV3-1/TRBV3-2
CASSQAPGGSSPLHF
TGTGCCAGCAGCCAAGCACCAGGGGGGAGTTCACCCCTCCACTTT
>TRBJ1-5|NA|NA|TRBV19
CASSIDAGGINQPQHF
TGTGCCAGTAGTATAGATGCGGGGGGGATCAATCAGCCCCAGCATTTT
>TRBJ1-6|NA|NA|TRBV4-2
CASSQDGSQNNSPLHF
TGTGCCAGCAGCCAAGATGGTAGCCAGAATAATTCACCCCTCCACTTT
>TRBJ2-2|NA|TRBD2|TRBV10-3
CAVHLSGGERDTGELFF
TGTGCCGTACACCTGAGTGGGGGGGAGCGGGACACCGGGGAGCTGTTTTTT
>TRBJ2-7|NA|TRBD2|TRBV7-2
CASSFWGLREGHEQYF
TGTGCCAGCAGCTTTTGGGGTCTGCGGGAGGGCCACGAGCAGTACTTC
>TRBJ1-6|once|NA|TRBV11-2
CASTPGWSSPLHF
TGTGCCAGCACACCGGGATGGAGTTCACCCCTCCACTTT
>TRBJ2-7|once|NA|TRBV2
CATREPGGLYEQYF
TGTGCCACCCGGGAACCGGGGGGCCTGTACGAGCAGTACTTC
>TRBJ1-2|NA|TRBD1|TRBV30
CAWDRGGYGYTF
TGTGCCTGGGACAGGGGAGGCTATGGCTACACCTTC
>TRBJ1-3|NA|TRBD1|TRBV5-8
CASSLPGQGQGNTIYF
TGTGCCAGCAGCTTGCCGGGACAGGGACAAGGAAACACCATATATTTT
>TRBJ1-5|NA|NA|TRBV7-3
CASAVGVGQPQHF
TGTGCCAGCGCAGTAGGGGTGGGGCAGCCCCAGCATTTT
>TRBJ2-1|NA|TRBD1|TRBV28
CASSLAGGTNEQFF
TGTGCCAGCAGTTTAGCAGGGGGAACCAATGAGCAGTTCTTC
>TRBJ1-6|NA|TRBD1|TRBV18
CASSPTGTDSPLHF
TGTGCCAGCTCACCGACAGGGACGGACTCACCCCTCCACTTT
>TRBJ2-7|NA|NA|TRBV4-2
CASSQSFLKQYF
TGTGCCAGCAGCCAAAGCTTCCTTAAGCAGTACTTC